This T cell receptor (beta chain) was captured in a study of metastatic and nonmetastatic thyroid tumors. Study-wide context: For malignant and benign thyroid patients, tumor or nodule tissue and blood were the sources whose repertoires were compared.

Germline V lookup: CDR1 MNHNS, CDR2 SASEGT. The CDR3 has 15 residues. Trimming at V came to 4 bases and at J to 4 bases, leaving 4 bases not matched to a gene. In the source study's methods: The distant-metastasis classifier for papillary thyroid cancer was built from CDR3 differences across clinicopathological groups. TCRdb reanalyzed the PCR reads with MiXCR. These V and J calls are TCRdb output, not the study's own analysis. The data show about 16,000 clones, with 25% to 30% seen just once and over 9.5% held by the top ten. There were no patients who had received any treatment before thyroid surgery. This clone was counted only a few times. Its antigen is undetermined. Study-wide results and limits: Benign nodules reportedly had significantly lower TCR beta diversity than malignant thyroid tumors in blood and tumor.

The clonotype comes from a male donor with papillary thyroid cancer or a benign thyroid nodule (not recorded which). Some clones in this sample may be carry-over from other donors' samples. Source material: tumor tissue. The chain is built from TRBV6-1 and TRBJ2-1; 10 bases are shared with TRBD2. The CDR3 DNA reads TGTGCCAGCAGTGCGGAAGCGGGAGGGTACAATGAGCAGTTCTTC. It encodes CASSAEAGGYNEQFF.